This T cell receptor (beta chain) originates from a study of identical twins. Broader study findings: Conclusions came from cross-sectional statistical analysis, not from following the same donors. There were fewer insertions in abundant cord blood beta clonotypes, but memory repertoires showed no such pattern.

V gave up 5 bases and J gave up 1 base, with 9 bases separating them. This CDR3 has 13 amino acids. Germline CDR1 is SQVTM and CDR2 is ANQGSEA. This clonotype was seen many times. Antigen: not known. The donor group consisted entirely of healthy Caucasians. After template switching added a universal primer site, the resulting cDNA carried unique molecular identifiers. Using its own MiXCR run on the 5' RACE reads, TCRdb lists one record per CDR3 protein. The sample contains 650,000 to 800,000 distinct CDR3 sequences, about 9.4% of which appear only once. These data also formed part of another study, on yellow fever vaccine responses in identical twins.

The TCR sequence derives from a woman aged 18-29 years in good health. The sample comprised PBMCs. The chain carries TRBV29-1 and TRBJ2-4; D perhaps matches TRBD1 (6 bases). The CDR3 here is CSVPQGAKNIQYF. CDR3 coding DNA: TGCAGCGTTCCTCAGGGGGCCAAAAACATTCAGTACTTC. Full variable domain (missing parts from reference TRBV29-1 and TRBJ2-4): SAVISQKPSRDICQRGTSLTIQCQVDSQVTMMFWYRQQPGQSLTLIATANQGSEATYESGFVIDKFPISRPNLTFSTLTVSNMSPEDSSIYLCSVPQGAKNIQYFGAGTRLSVL.